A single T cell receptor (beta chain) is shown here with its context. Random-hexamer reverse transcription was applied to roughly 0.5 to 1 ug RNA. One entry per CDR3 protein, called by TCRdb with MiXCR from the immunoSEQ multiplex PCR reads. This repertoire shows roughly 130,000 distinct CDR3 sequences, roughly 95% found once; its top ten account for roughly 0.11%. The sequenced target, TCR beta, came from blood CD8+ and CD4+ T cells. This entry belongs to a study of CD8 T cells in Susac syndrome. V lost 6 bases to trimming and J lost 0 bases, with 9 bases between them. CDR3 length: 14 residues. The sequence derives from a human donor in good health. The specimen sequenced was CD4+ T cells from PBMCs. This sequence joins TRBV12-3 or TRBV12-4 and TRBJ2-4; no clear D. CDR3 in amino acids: CASRRRLAKNIQYF. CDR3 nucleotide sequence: TGTGCCAGCAGACGGAGATTAGCCAAAAACATTCAGTACTTC.